This T cell receptor beta chain is from a study of OX40 agonist ivuxolimab in advanced cancers. Notes on the research overall: Ivuxolimab was an agonistic, fully human IgG2 monoclonal antibody directed against OX40 (CD134), a costimulatory receptor. The point of sequencing TCRbeta in the periphery was to test whether ivuxolimab changed TCR sequence diversity and drove clonal T-cell expansion. Of the roughly 53 patients in dose escalation, 19 had hepatocellular carcinoma, about 15 had melanoma, 9 had renal cell carcinoma and 9 had head and neck cancer. The paper describes the monotherapy dose-escalation part (N ≈ 52 patients) of the phase I trial of ivuxolimab. In the dose-escalation cohort, about four fifths of patients were male, and the mean age was roughly 56 years with a range of about 20 to 80. Intravenous ivuxolimab was administered to patients every 2 weeks at six dose levels: 0.01, 0.1, 0.3, 1.5, 3 and 10 mg/kg. Three dose-escalation patients achieved partial responses, one with hepatocellular carcinoma and two with cutaneous melanoma. Patients were allowed to have had prior anti-PD-1, anti-PD-L1 or anti-CTLA-4 therapy, and roughly 40% of the dose-escalation patients had been treated with checkpoint inhibitors. Paper-wide results and their limitations: Low levels of normalized T-cell clonal expansion were also seen in some patients who did not respond. In the 0.1-3.0 mg/kg groups, partial responders had among the lowest normalized peripheral clonal expansion, particularly in CD8+ T cells. After ivuxolimab, expanded clones were on average more numerous among CD8+ T cells than among CD4+ T cells. At doses from 0.1 to 3.0 mg/kg, clonal expansion was seen in both CD4+ and CD8+ blood T cells between baseline and week 6. Antigen specificity was not determined for the clonally expanded peripheral T cells.

The CDR3 runs 14 amino acids, cysteine and phenylalanine included. This entry keeps only the CDR3 DNA: 42 bases, framed from base 1. The junction shows trimming of 6 bases on V and 7 bases on J, plus 16 bases between the germline ends. In the germline V gene, CDR1 corresponds to SNHLY and CDR2 to FYNNEI. Details on this clone: No cognate antigen has been identified for it. Base quality data are lacking; no much larger clone is found one base away.

Genomic DNA was isolated from the sorted cells so that the TCRbeta CDR3 region could be sequenced. The immunoSEQ Assay was used to sequence the TCRbeta CDR3 regions. The table was pulled from immuneACCESS by TCRdb, which kept in-frame rearrangements only. Such tables lose some clones; where checked, under half of the loss comes from unresolved V genes, and the rest has no known cause. In this sample the table shows 62,000 or so clones, roughly nine tenths of which occur a single time. Around 2% of the sample rests with the top ten. Patients with a history of autoimmune disease or receiving systemic immunosuppression were excluded from the trial. Peripheral blood for TCR sequencing was drawn from every dose cohort at baseline, at cycle 4 day 1 and at cycle 7 day 1. Samples came from an open-label, multicenter, first-in-human phase I dose-escalation trial of ivuxolimab. Adults with locally advanced or metastatic head and neck squamous cell, hepatocellular, melanoma or renal cell carcinoma were enrolled in the trial. Before TCR sequencing, CD4+ T cells and CD8+ T cells were sorted from peripheral blood as separate populations.

Recombination joined TRBV2 with TRBJ1-5; TRBD1 is possibly the D segment (5 matching bases). Specimen: CD4+ or CD8+ T cells sorted from blood, collected in a trial of the OX40 agonist ivuxolimab. The TCR comes from an adult with an advanced solid tumor such as melanoma, head and neck, liver or kidney cancer. The CDR3 region: CASSGGTPGQPQHF. The nucleotides read TGTGCCAGCAGCGGTGGGACTCCAGGGCAGCCCCAGCATTTT.